Below, 32 T cell receptor beta chains from the same sample are listed, as sequenced in a study of blood T cell repertoires in COVID-19. Clones were sequenced by immunoSEQ multiplex PCR, and TCRdb holds only the in-frame ones, with some missing. This table holds around 68,000 clones, roughly 85% found once. Sequenced: peripheral blood. The source is a man older than 75 with acute or convalescent COVID-19.

The V and J genes are TRBV15 and TRBJ1-3; possible D gene TRBD1, 6 bases. Germline CDR1 LNHNV, CDR2 YYDKDF (reference sequence). This CDR3 has 15 amino acids. Trimming took off 2 bases at V and 4 bases at J, with 12 bases between the two ends. CDR3 coding DNA: TGTGCCACCAGCAGATTAGGACAGCAAGGAAACACCATATATTTT. Translation gives CATSRLGQQGNTIYF.

The gene calls are TRBV18 and TRBJ1-4; no clear D gene. Trimming took off 4 bases at V and 5 bases at J, with 11 bases between the two ends. The V gene's germline CDR1 is KGHSH and CDR2 LQKENI. The CDR3 totals 14 residues. CDR3 in DNA: TGTGCCAGCTCACGGTCCCAGCGGAATGAAAAACTGTTTTTT. Residues: CASSRSQRNEKLFF.

The chain uses TRBV5-3 and TRBJ2-7; D remains ambiguous. TRBV5-3 is designated an ORF whose function remains uncertain. Trimming took off 5 bases at V and 2 bases at J, with 5 bases between the two ends. The length of the CDR3 is 11 residues. The CDR3 spells CARRAPYEQYF. CDR3 coding DNA: TGTGCCAGAAGGGCCCCCTACGAGCAGTACTTC.

V and J are TRBV10-1 and TRBJ2-1; perhaps TRBD2 as D (6 bases). The CDR3 contains 18 residues. V lost 2 bases to trimming and J lost 6 bases, with 23 bases between them. Germline CDR1 is WNHNN and CDR2 is SYGVQD (reference sequence). The CDR3 region has the DNA TGCGCCAGCAGTGAGGTTTCGGGGGAGCCCGTTCGGGGCAATGAGCAGTTCTTC. It specifies CASSEVSGEPVRGNEQFF.

In its sample, this clone was seen a few times. This rearrangement joins TRBV6-5 to TRBJ1-2; perhaps TRBD1 as D (5 bases). Germline values: CDR1 MNHEY, CDR2 SVGAGI. The CDR3 runs 13 residues. V lost 7 bases to trimming and J lost 2 bases, with 11 bases between them. In DNA form, the CDR3 reads TGTGCCAGCAATGGGCAGGGAAACTATGGCTACACCTTC. Translating it yields CASNGQGNYGYTF.

In regard to this clone: The identical CDR3 is also encoded by other nucleotide sequences in the sample. The V and J genes are TRBV15 and TRBJ2-1; 11 bases are shared with TRBD1. Germline lookup yields CDR1 LNHNV and CDR2 YYDKDF (reference sequence). The CDR3 length is 13 residues. V lost 3 bases and J lost 9; bases outside the gene matches: 1. CDR3 amino acids: CATSRGQGGEQFF. CDR3 coding DNA: TGTGCCACCAGCAGGGGACAGGGGGGTGAGCAGTTCTTC.

This rearrangement joins TRBV5-1 to TRBJ2-1; D perhaps matches TRBD1 (6 bases). In germline, CDR1 is SGHRS, CDR2 YFSETQ. This CDR3 has 19 residues. V was trimmed by 1 base and J by 6 bases, leaving 26 bases between them. For the CDR3, the DNA is TGCGCCAGCAGCTTGTCTGGTAGAGTCGGCAGGGGAAAAGGCAATGAGCAGTTCTTC. Amino acids: CASSLSGRVGRGKGNEQFF.

The chain recombines TRBV2 with TRBJ1-1, with 7 bases fitting TRBD1. Germline lookup yields CDR1 SNHLY and CDR2 FYNNEI. V dropped 2 bases and J dropped 4; count of bases not matched to a gene: 7. The length of the CDR3 is 15 residues. The CDR3 DNA reads TGTGCCAGCAGTGAACAGGGGCAGGGGGGCACTGAAGCTTTCTTT. Amino acids: CASSEQGQGGTEAFF.

The rearrangement joins TRBV6-5 to TRBJ1-6; 12 nucleotides match TRBD1. The germline V gene has CDR1 MNHEY and CDR2 SVGAGI. The J segment lost 7 bases and the V segment lost 8 bases, leaving 6 bases of the junction unmatched. CDR3 size: 15 residues. The CDR3 sequence: CASRGTGGSNSPLHF. The CDR3 DNA reads TGTGCCAGCCGCGGGACAGGGGGCTCCAATTCACCCCTCCACTTT.

The chain is built from TRBV5-1 and TRBJ2-7, with 11 bases fitting TRBD2. Per germline, CDR1 SGHRS and CDR2 YFSETQ. CDR3 length: 15 amino acids. J lost 0 bases, V lost 6 bases, and 5 bases had no gene match. CDR3 DNA: TGCGCCAGCACTTCTAGCGGGGGGAGCTCCTACGAGCAGTACTTC. Amino acids: CASTSSGGSSYEQYF.

This chain joins TRBV5-8 and TRBJ2-1; D unclear. V lost 0 bases and J lost 6, with 7 bases in between. CDR3 length: 13 amino acids. Germline-derived CDR1 and CDR2 are SGHTS and YDEGEE. As DNA, the CDR3 is TGTGCCAGCAGCTTGGACAGTTTCAATGAGCAGTTCTTC. Translation gives CASSLDSFNEQFF.

V is TRBV19 and J is TRBJ1-4, with D uncertain. Looked up from germline, CDR1 is LNHDA and CDR2 is SQIVND (reference sequence). The CDR3 covers 13 residues. V was clipped by 8 bases and J by 3 bases, with 10 bases between them. CDR3 amino acids: CASGVRPNEKLFF. The DNA of the CDR3 is TGTGCCAGTGGAGTACGCCCTAATGAAAAACTGTTTTTT.

The gene calls are TRBV18 and TRBJ2-7; D is possibly TRBD1 (6 bases). Germline V gene data show CDR1 as KGHSH and CDR2 as LQKENI. V was trimmed by 2 bases and J by 3 bases, leaving 11 bases between them. There are 14 residues in the CDR3. CDR3 sequence (DNA): TGTGCCAGCTCACCAACAGGACAGAACTACGAGCAGTACTTC. It encodes CASSPTGQNYEQYF.

J is TRBJ1-3 and V is TRBV7-2; D unclear. V dropped 5 bases and J dropped 0 bases, with 14 bases sitting between them. Germline V CDR1 and CDR2: SGHTA, FQGNSA. The CDR3 has 16 amino acids. The CDR3 DNA follows: TGTGCCAGCAGCCCCTGGAGGGTTAGCTCTGGAAACACCATATATTTT. It is translated as CASSPWRVSSGNTIYF.

The chain has TRBV21-1 and TRBJ2-7; TRBD2 is the table's D call, not checked against the DNA. TRBV21-1 is classified as a pseudogene. CDR3 length equals 16 residues. The CDR3 nucleotides are TGTGCCAGCAGCGCCTGGAGGGGCTCCGCCTGGTACGAGCAGTACTTC. This codes for CASSAWRGSAWYEQYF.

The chain employs TRBV6-6 and TRBJ1-2; D unclear. The germline gives CDR1 MNHNY, CDR2 SVGAGI (reference sequence). The CDR3 totals 15 residues. V gave up 4 bases and J gave up 8 bases, with 20 bases separating them. For the CDR3, the DNA is TGTGCCAGCAGTTCCCTCTCGGGAGGGTCGATCGGCTACACCTTC. Translated: CASSSLSGGSIGYTF.

The chain employs TRBV18 and TRBJ2-7; 7 nucleotides agree with TRBD1. Germline CDR1 and CDR2: KGHSH and LQKENI. V lost 5 bases and J lost 0; bases outside the gene matches: 7. The CDR3 is 15 residues long. The chain's CDR3 is CASSEGQIPSYEQYF. The CDR3 DNA reads as TGTGCCAGCTCAGAGGGACAGATTCCCTCCTACGAGCAGTACTTC.

This clone has a count of ten or more. The chain employs TRBV6-5 and TRBJ1-1, with a weak D call TRBD1 (5 bases). Germline values: CDR1 MNHEY, CDR2 SVGAGI. The CDR3 covers 13 residues. The V end was cut by 6 bases, the J end by 3 bases, with 11 bases between. The CDR3 loop is CASRDNADTEAFF. Here the CDR3 DNA reads TGTGCCAGCAGGGACAATGCGGACACTGAAGCTTTCTTT.

This clone was found a few times. The rearrangement links TRBV6-2 or TRBV6-3 to TRBJ2-7; perhaps TRBD1 as D (5 bases). The CDR3 runs to 14 residues. Germline CDR1 and CDR2: MNHEY and SVGEGT. Trimming stripped 6 bases from V and 2 bases from J, with 14 bases between. CDR3 residues: CASSSLDIPYEQYF. CDR3 in DNA: TGTGCCAGCAGCTCCCTGGACATCCCCTACGAGCAGTACTTC.

V gene TRBV12-3 or TRBV12-4 combines with J gene TRBJ1-2; D unresolved. The CDR3 is made up of 13 amino acids. V was shortened by 5 bases and J by 6 bases, with 13 bases between the two germline ends. CDR3 bases: TGTGCCAGCAGTCGAAATAGGAGGGATGGCTACACCTTC. This encodes CASSRNRRDGYTF.

The rearrangement links TRBV5-8 to TRBJ1-3; perhaps TRBD1 as D (6 bases). The CDR3 is made up of 15 amino acids. CDR1 SGHTS and CDR2 YDEGEE come from the germline V gene. Deletions cut 4 bases from V and 0 bases from J, with 11 bases between. CDR3 protein: CASSETGYSGNTIYF. The DNA of the CDR3 is TGTGCCAGCAGCGAGACAGGCTACTCTGGAAACACCATATATTTT.

The CDR3 DNA is TGTGCCAGCTCATCACTAGCGGGAGCGTTGACTGAGCAGTTCTTC. This gives the protein CASSSLAGALTEQFF. The chain uses TRBV18 and TRBJ2-1; 11 bases map to TRBD2. Germline loops: CDR1 KGHSH, CDR2 LQKENI. Trimming at V came to 5 bases and at J to 9 bases, leaving 9 bases not matched to a gene. The CDR3 loop spans 15 amino acids.

The DNA for the CDR3 is TGTGCCAGCAGCCCCACCCGGACAGGGGGGAATCAGCCCCAGCATTTT. Protein sequence: CASSPTRTGGNQPQHF. The chain carries TRBV28 and TRBJ1-5; 10 bases map to TRBD1. From germline, CDR1 is MDHEN and CDR2 SYDVKM. The V segment lost 6 bases and the J segment 4 bases; nucleotides outside the gene matches: 9. This CDR3 has 16 residues.

This clone was picked up one time. This chain links TRBV11-2 with TRBJ1-2; D may be TRBD1 (6 bases). Trimming removed 4 bases at V and 7 bases at J, with 28 bases between. Looked up from germline, CDR1 is SGHAT and CDR2 is FQNNGV. The CDR3 sequence is 18 residues long. The CDR3 loop is CASSSYRHPREGVSGYTF. The CDR3 DNA is TGTGCCAGCAGCTCTTATCGGCACCCTAGGGAGGGGGTGAGTGGCTACACCTTC.

This chain uses TRBV28 with TRBJ1-1, with a possible D match to TRBD1 (5 bases). Germline CDR1 reads MDHEN; CDR2 reads SYDVKM. CDR3 length: 14 amino acids. V lost 5 bases and J lost 1, with 11 bases in between. The CDR3 DNA reads TGTGCCAGCAGTCCCGGGGGACGGAACACTGAAGCTTTCTTT. It translates to CASSPGGRNTEAFF.

This chain connects TRBV4-2 to TRBJ1-2; possibly TRBD1 for D (6 bases). In germline, CDR1 is LGHNA, CDR2 YNFKEQ. Between the trimmed V and J ends, which lost 0 bases and 4 bases, there was a span of 12 bases. There are 15 residues in the CDR3. CDR3 sequence reads: CASSQDQGIGYGYTF. The CDR3 nucleotides are TGTGCCAGCAGCCAAGATCAGGGGATTGGCTATGGCTACACCTTC.

This clone appeared a few times. This chain links TRBV5-6 with TRBJ1-2; 8 bases fit TRBD1. The V gene end was trimmed by 6 bases and the J gene end by 4 bases; junction bases not matched to a gene: 8. The germline gives CDR1 SGHDT, CDR2 YYEEEE. The length of the CDR3 is 14 residues. CDR3 sequence reads: CASTGGANSYGYTF. For the CDR3, the DNA is TGTGCCAGCACAGGGGGCGCTAATTCCTATGGCTACACCTTC.

V usage is TRBV27 and J usage is TRBJ2-7; 7 nucleotides align to TRBD2. The ends lost 5 bases at V and 6 bases at J; junction bases unmatched: 10. CDR1 and CDR2 from the germline V gene are MNHEY and SMNVEV (reference sequence). The CDR3 is 14 amino acids. The DNA of the CDR3 is TGTGCCAGCAGTCGGGGGGAGGGCCTTGGCGAGCAGTACTTC. Translated, it gives CASSRGEGLGEQYF.

The chain uses TRBV29-1 and TRBJ2-1; D might be TRBD2 (5 bases). Germline values: CDR1 SQVTM, CDR2 ANQGSEA. The CDR3 is 14 residues long. Trimming shortened V by 1 base and J by 1 base, and 8 bases separated the two germline ends. CDR3 protein: CSVEGGFSYNEQFF. In DNA form, the CDR3 reads TGCAGCGTTGAAGGCGGGTTTTCCTACAATGAGCAGTTCTTC.

The chain is built from TRBV6-6 and TRBJ1-5, with D hard to call. CDR1 and CDR2 from the germline V gene are MNHNY and SVGAGI (reference sequence). Deletions cut 1 base from V and 0 bases from J, with 10 bases between. CDR3 length equals 16 residues. CDR3 nucleotide sequence: TGTGCCAGCAGTTACTGGAGACGGGATAGCAATCAGCCCCAGCATTTT. Its translation is CASSYWRRDSNQPQHF.

Remarks on this clone: Other DNA sequences from this sample encode an identical CDR3 as well. The chain carries TRBV11-1 and TRBJ2-7, with 11 bases lining up with TRBD1. Trimming at V came to 5 bases and at J to 2 bases, leaving 2 bases not matched to a gene. Germline assignment: CDR1 SGHAT and CDR2 FQDESV (reference sequence). There are 14 residues in the CDR3. The CDR3 loop is CASSRGQGAYEQYF. DNA of the CDR3: TGTGCCAGCAGCAGGGGACAGGGGGCCTACGAGCAGTACTTC.

The CDR3 DNA reads TGTGCCAGTAGAACCTCTAGCGGGAACTCCTACGAGCAGTACTTC. This encodes CASRTSSGNSYEQYF. The gene calls are TRBV19 and TRBJ2-7, with 9 bases matching TRBD2. Per germline, CDR1 LNHDA and CDR2 SQIVND (reference sequence). The CDR3 loop spans 15 amino acids. Trimming removed 6 bases from V and 0 bases from J; junction bases left unmatched: 6.